Below, 8 T cell receptor beta chains from the same sample are listed, as sequenced in a study of CD8+ T cells in alopecia areata. Isolated RNA was reverse transcribed into cDNA used as the sequencing template. The data were produced by immunoSEQ multiplex PCR, yet TCRdb's version contains in-frame clones alone and is incomplete. The sample has about 180,000 clones, 58% seen once. Treatment meaning: oral pan-JAK inhibitor, 5-10 mg twice daily. This specimen consisted of CD4+ T cells sorted from blood, obtained around week 55, from a patient treated with tofacitinib. The receptor set was obtained from a human donor with alopecia areata.

The V gene is TRBV19, the J gene TRBJ1-1; D gene unclear. There are 13 residues in the CDR3. V was cut by 10 bases and J by 6 bases, with 18 bases left in between. Germline CDR1 is LNHDA and CDR2 is SQIVND (reference sequence). CDR3 DNA: TGTGCCACAAAGGACCGTAGACGGTCTGAAGCTTTCTTT. This gives the protein CATKDRRRSEAFF. Full variable domain (rest looked up from reference TRBV19 and TRBJ1-1): DGGITQSPKYLFRKEGQNVTLSCEQNLNHDAMYWYRQDPGQGLRLIYYSQIVNDFQKGDIAEGYSVSREKKESFPLTVTSAQKNPTAFYLCATKDRRRSEAFFGQGTRLTVV.

This clone was observed a handful of times. The rearrangement links TRBV29-1 to TRBJ1-2; D call uncertain. V dropped 2 bases and J dropped 3 bases, with 13 bases sitting between them. Germline-derived CDR1 and CDR2 are SQVTM and ANQGSEA. The CDR3 contains 14 residues. CDR3 in DNA: TGCAGCGTTGAAATGCTCCGTTCGGACTATGGCTACACCTTC. Translating it yields CSVEMLRSDYGYTF.

The chain employs TRBV5-1 and TRBJ2-5; 8 bases match TRBD1. The CDR3 sequence is 16 residues long. The germline CDR1 and CDR2 sequences are SGHRS and YFSETQ. With V trimmed by 4 bases and J by 4 bases, 12 bases remained unmatched. The chain's CDR3 is CASSEALRGRGETQYF. The CDR3 DNA reads as TGCGCCAGCAGCGAGGCCCTCAGGGGGCGCGGAGAGACCCAGTACTTC.

The gene calls are TRBV5-6 and TRBJ1-2, with 7 bases identical to TRBD1. The V segment lost 5 bases and the J segment 8 bases; nucleotides outside the gene matches: 6. CDR1 SGHDT and CDR2 YYEEEE come from the germline V gene. This CDR3 has 12 amino acids. The CDR3 here is CASRTTGRGYTF. CDR3 coding DNA: TGTGCCAGCAGAACGACAGGGAGGGGCTACACCTTC.

This clone occurred a few times. The CDR3 loop is CASSESGVGTGAYEQYF. For the CDR3, the DNA is TGCGCCAGCAGTGAGTCCGGGGTGGGGACAGGGGCCTACGAGCAGTACTTC. The chain joins TRBV10-2 to TRBJ2-7, with 10 nucleotides matching TRBD1. V lost 0 bases, J lost 2 bases, and 7 bases stayed unmatched. CDR1 and CDR2 from the germline V gene are WSHSY and SAAADI. The CDR3 is 17 amino acids.

Remarks on this clone: Other DNA sequences from this sample encode an identical CDR3 as well. The chain links TRBV30 to TRBJ1-2; TRBD1 might be the D (5 bases). Germline CDR1 reads GTSNPN; CDR2 reads SVGIG (reference sequence). This CDR3 has 12 residues. Trimming pared 0 bases from V and 5 bases from J, leaving 7 bases between. CDR3 region: CAWSVSGYGYTF. CDR3 nucleotides: TGTGCCTGGAGTGTATCAGGGTATGGCTACACCTTC.

The chain joins TRBV10-3 to TRBJ2-2; D not certain. V lost 0 bases, J lost 6 bases, and 14 bases lay in between. This CDR3 contains 16 residues. The V gene's germline CDR1 is ENHRY and CDR2 SYGVKD. The CDR3: CAISESDRVVAGELFF. Written as DNA, the CDR3 is TGTGCCATCAGTGAGTCGGATCGGGTGGTGGCCGGGGAGCTGTTTTTT.

This chain connects TRBV30 to TRBJ1-6; 7 nucleotides match TRBD1. Trimming removed 2 bases from V and 4 bases from J; junction bases left unmatched: 5. Germline CDR1 reads GTSNPN; CDR2 reads SVGIG (reference sequence). The CDR3 has 15 amino acids. CDR3 in DNA: TGTGCCTGGAGTTTAGGGACAGCTTATAATTCACCCCTCCACTTT. This gives the protein CAWSLGTAYNSPLHF.